Each of the 9 T cell receptor beta chains below was sequenced from the same sample in a study of early stage breast cancer tumors. Profiled with immunoSEQ multiplex PCR; TCRdb holds only in-frame clones, not every one. The table has tens of thousands of clones, approximately 80% seen once; the top ten hold 3.5%. Specimen: blood. All receptors derive from a person in their sixties or seventies with breast cancer.

Worth noting for this clone: Germline and junction disagree at one end, which may indicate a read error. CDR3 in amino acids: CAGSALGRNYGYTF. The DNA for the CDR3 is TGTGCCGGCAGCGCATTGGGGCGTAACTATGGCTACACCTTC. V usage is TRBV6-6 and J usage is TRBJ1-2; maybe TRBD1 (5 bases). The CDR3 is 14 residues long. Germline V gene data show CDR1 as MNHNY and CDR2 as SVGAGI (reference sequence).

Judged by abundance, this clone is medium-sized. The chain carries TRBV28 and TRBJ2-7, with D tentatively TRBD2 (6 bases). V shed 2 bases and J shed 3 bases, with 14 bases lying between them. This CDR3 contains 15 residues. The V gene's germline CDR1 is MDHEN and CDR2 SYDVKM. CDR3 in DNA: TGTGCCAGCAGTTTAGGTCTAGCGTCTAACTACGAGCAGTACTTC. The encoded protein is CASSLGLASNYEQYF. Combining the CDR3 with reference TRBV28 and TRBJ2-7 gives the whole variable domain DVKVTQSSRYLVKRTGEKVFLECVQDMDHENMFWYRQDPGLGLRLIYFSYDVKMKEKGDIPEGYSVSREKKERFSLILESASTNQTSMYLCASSLGLASNYEQYFGPGTRLTVT.

This clone appeared a single time. The chain links TRBV19 to TRBJ1-1; 7 positions agree with TRBD1. V dropped 5 bases and J dropped 5; count of bases not matched to a gene: 11. CDR1 and CDR2 (germline): LNHDA, SQIVND (reference sequence). The CDR3 loop spans 15 amino acids. Written as DNA, the CDR3 is TGTGCCAGTAGTTCCCCACAGGGGCGAGAAACTGAAGCTTTCTTT. It encodes CASSSPQGRETEAFF.

This rearrangement joins TRBV7-2 to TRBJ1-2, with 9 bases fitting TRBD1. The length of the CDR3 is 14 residues. Unmatched junction bases numbered 7, after V lost 5 bases and J lost 6 bases. Germline V gene sequence: CDR1 SGHTA, CDR2 FQGNSA. DNA for the CDR3: TGTGCCAGCAGCCAAGGGACAGGGAGGAATGGCTACACCTTC. Encoded protein: CASSQGTGRNGYTF.

This chain connects TRBV5-1 to TRBJ2-7; 8 bases are shared with TRBD2. V trimming: 0 bases; J trimming: 0 bases; junction bases outside the gene matches: 2. Germline lookup yields CDR1 SGHRS and CDR2 YFSETQ. The CDR3 length is 15 residues. CDR3 residues: CASSLDAGGSYEQYF. CDR3 sequence (DNA): TGCGCCAGCAGCTTGGACGCGGGGGGCTCCTACGAGCAGTACTTC.

V and J are TRBV6-1 and TRBJ2-7; 7 positions agree with TRBD1. Looked up from germline, CDR1 is MNHNS and CDR2 is SASEGT. The junction had 4 bases not matched to a gene; V was cut back by 2 bases and J by 3 bases. The length of the CDR3 is 14 residues. The CDR3 DNA is TGTGCCAGCAGTGAACAACGGGACAGCTACGAGCAGTACTTC. Amino acid sequence: CASSEQRDSYEQYF.

The V call is TRBV5-1, the J call TRBJ2-5, with 7 nucleotides matching TRBD1. The trim removed 0 bases at V and 1 base at J, leaving 6 bases unmatched. CDR1 is SGHRS, CDR2 YFSETQ, per germline. This CDR3 is built from 16 residues. The CDR3 here is CASSLAGQTTQETQYF. The DNA for the CDR3 is TGCGCCAGCAGCTTGGCGGGACAGACCACCCAAGAGACCCAGTACTTC.

The J gene is TRBJ1-4, the V gene TRBV30; 8 positions agree with TRBD1. V gave up 0 bases and J gave up 3 bases; unmatched junction bases: 6. The CDR3 length is 16 residues. Germline CDR1 GTSNPN, CDR2 SVGIG (reference sequence). CDR3 residues: CAWSVQQGASNEKLFF. In DNA form, the CDR3 reads TGTGCCTGGAGTGTACAGCAGGGGGCATCTAATGAAAAACTGTTTTTT.

The V and J genes are TRBV7-2 and TRBJ2-6; D tentatively reads TRBD1 or TRBD2 (6 bases each). The V gene lost 4 bases and the J gene lost 4 bases, with 17 bases spanning the gap. CDR1 is SGHTA and CDR2 is FQGNSA in the germline V gene. The CDR3 sequence is 17 residues long. This CDR3 reads CASSSSFGGGGANVLTF. For the CDR3, the DNA is TGTGCCAGCAGCTCCTCTTTCGGGGGCGGAGGGGCCAACGTCCTGACTTTC.